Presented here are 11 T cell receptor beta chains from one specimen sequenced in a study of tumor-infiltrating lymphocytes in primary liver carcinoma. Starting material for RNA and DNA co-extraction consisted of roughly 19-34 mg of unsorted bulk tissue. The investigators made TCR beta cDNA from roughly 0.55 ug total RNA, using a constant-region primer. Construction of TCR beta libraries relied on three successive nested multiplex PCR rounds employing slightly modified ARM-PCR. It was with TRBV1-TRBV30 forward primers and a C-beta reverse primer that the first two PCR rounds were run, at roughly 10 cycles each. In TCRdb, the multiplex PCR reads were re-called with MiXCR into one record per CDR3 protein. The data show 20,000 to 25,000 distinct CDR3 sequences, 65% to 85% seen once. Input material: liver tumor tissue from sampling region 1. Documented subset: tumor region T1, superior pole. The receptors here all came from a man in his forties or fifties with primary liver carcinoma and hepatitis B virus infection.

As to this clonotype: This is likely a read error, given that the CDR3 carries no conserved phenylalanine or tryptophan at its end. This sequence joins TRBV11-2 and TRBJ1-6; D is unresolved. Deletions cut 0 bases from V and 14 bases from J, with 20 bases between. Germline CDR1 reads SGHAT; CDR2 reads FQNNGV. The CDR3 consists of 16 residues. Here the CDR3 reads CASSLDLSTQFRTLHL. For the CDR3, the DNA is TGTGCCAGCAGCTTAGATCTTAGCACTCAATTCAGAACCCTCCACCTT.

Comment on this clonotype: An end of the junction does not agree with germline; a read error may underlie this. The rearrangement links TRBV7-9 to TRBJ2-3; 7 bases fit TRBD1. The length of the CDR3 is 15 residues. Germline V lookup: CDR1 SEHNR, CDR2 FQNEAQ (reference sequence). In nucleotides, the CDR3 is TGTGCCAGCAGCCTAAGAGAGGGGGCCACACATACGCAGTATTTT. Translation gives CASSLREGATHTQYF.

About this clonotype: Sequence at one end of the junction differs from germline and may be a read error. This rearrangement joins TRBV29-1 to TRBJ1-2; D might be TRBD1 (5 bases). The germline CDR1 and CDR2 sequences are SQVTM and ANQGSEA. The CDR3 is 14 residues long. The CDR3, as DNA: TGCAGCGTGTGGGACCCAGGCCAGGACTATGGCTACGTCTTC. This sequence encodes CSVWDPGQDYGYVF.

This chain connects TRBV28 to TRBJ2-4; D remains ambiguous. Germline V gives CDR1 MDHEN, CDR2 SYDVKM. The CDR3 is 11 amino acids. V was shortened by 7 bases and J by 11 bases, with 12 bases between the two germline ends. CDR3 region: CASTEQDVQYF. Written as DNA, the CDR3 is TGTGCCAGCACCGAGCAAGACGTTCAGTACTTC.

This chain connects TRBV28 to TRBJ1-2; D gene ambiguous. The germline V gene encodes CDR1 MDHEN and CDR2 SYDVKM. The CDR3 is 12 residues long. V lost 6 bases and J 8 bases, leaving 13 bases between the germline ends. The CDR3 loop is CASSYYTGGYTF. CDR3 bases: TGTGCCAGCAGCTACTACACCGGAGGCTACACCTTC.

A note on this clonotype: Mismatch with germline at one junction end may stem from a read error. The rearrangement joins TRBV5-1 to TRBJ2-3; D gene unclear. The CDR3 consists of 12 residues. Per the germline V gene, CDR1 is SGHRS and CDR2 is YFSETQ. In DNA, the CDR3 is TGCGCCAGCAGCTTGCCTACAGATACACAGTATTTT. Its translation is CASSLPTDTQYF.

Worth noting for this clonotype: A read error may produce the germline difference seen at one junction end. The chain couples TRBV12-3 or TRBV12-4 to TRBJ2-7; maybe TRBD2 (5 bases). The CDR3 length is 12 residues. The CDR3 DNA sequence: TGTGCCATCAGTTTGGGCGGGTACGAGCTGTACTTC. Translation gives CAISLGGYELYF.

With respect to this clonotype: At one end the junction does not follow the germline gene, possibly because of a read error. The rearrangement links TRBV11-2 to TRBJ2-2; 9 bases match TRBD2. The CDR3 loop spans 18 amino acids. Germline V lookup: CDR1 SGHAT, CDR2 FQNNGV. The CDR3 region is CASIARVAGGLYTGELIF. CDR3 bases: TGTGCCAGCATCGCGAGAGTCGCGGGAGGGCTATACACCGGGGAGCTGATTTTT.

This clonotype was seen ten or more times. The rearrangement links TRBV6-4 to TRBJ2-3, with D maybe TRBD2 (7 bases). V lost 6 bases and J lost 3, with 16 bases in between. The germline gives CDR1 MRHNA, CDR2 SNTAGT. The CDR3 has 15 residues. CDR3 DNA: TGTGCCAGCAGCCCCGGGGGGCCAAGAACAGATACGCAGTATTTT. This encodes CASSPGGPRTDTQYF.

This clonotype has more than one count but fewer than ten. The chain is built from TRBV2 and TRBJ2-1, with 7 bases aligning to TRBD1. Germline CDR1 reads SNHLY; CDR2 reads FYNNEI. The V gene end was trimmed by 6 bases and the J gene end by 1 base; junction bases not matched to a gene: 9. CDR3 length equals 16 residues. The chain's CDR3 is CASSRQGSGSYNEQFF. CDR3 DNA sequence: TGTGCCAGCAGCCGACAGGGCTCAGGGTCCTACAATGAGCAGTTCTTC. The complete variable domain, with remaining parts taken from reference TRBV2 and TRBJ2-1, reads EPEVTQTPSHQVTQMGQEVILRCVPISNHLYFYWYRQILGQKVEFLVSFYNNEISEKSEIFDDQFSVERPDGSNFTLKIRSTKLEDSAMYFCASSRQGSGSYNEQFFGPGTRLTVL.

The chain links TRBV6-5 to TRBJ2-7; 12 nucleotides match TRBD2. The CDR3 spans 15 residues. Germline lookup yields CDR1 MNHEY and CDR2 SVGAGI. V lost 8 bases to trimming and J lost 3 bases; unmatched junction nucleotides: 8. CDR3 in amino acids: CASHSSGREFYEQYF. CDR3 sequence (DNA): TGTGCCAGCCATTCTAGCGGGAGGGAATTCTACGAGCAGTACTTC.